What follows are 29 T cell receptor beta chains derived from one specimen sequenced in a study of blood T cells in healthy people across ages. With a J-beta primer mix and a sample-barcoded 5' primer, a second PCR ran about 7 to 12 cycles. One entry per CDR3 protein, called by TCRdb with MiXCR from the 5' RACE reads. The table includes around 1,000,000 distinct CDR3 sequences, 20% to 25% detected once. The sample also formed part of further work on T cells of mothers and their children.

The sequenced sample was blood. The source is a girl aged 2-10 years in good health.

This clonotype was seen a handful of times. This chain uses TRBV24-1 with TRBJ2-3; D possibly corresponds to TRBD1 (5 bases). Germline CDR1 is KGHDR and CDR2 is SFDVKD. The CDR3 has 13 residues. Trimming removed 9 bases from V and 1 base from J, with 10 bases in between. The CDR3 loop is CATVKQGTDTQYF. CDR3 DNA: TGTGCCACCGTTAAACAGGGCACAGATACGCAGTATTTT.

On this clonotype: The conserved final phenylalanine or tryptophan is absent from the CDR3, which likely points to a read error. V and J are TRBV12-3 or TRBV12-4 and TRBJ2-7; D is uncertain. The CDR3 is made up of 13 amino acids. The germline V and J ends were trimmed by 5 bases and 3 bases, with 11 bases remaining between them. CDR3 coding DNA: TGTGCCAGCAGTCCCTGGGCTGTCTACGAGCAGTACCTC. It encodes CASSPWAVYEQYL.

The rearrangement links TRBV27 to TRBJ1-2; 9 bases are a match to TRBD1. V lost 7 bases to trimming and J lost 8 bases; unmatched junction nucleotides: 8. Germline-derived CDR1 and CDR2 are MNHEY and SMNVEV (reference sequence). The CDR3 extends over 13 amino acids. The CDR3 reads CASNGQGTGGYTF. DNA for the CDR3: TGTGCCAGCAACGGACAGGGGACGGGCGGCTACACCTTC.

This clonotype was observed at least ten times. One end of the junction varies from germline; a read error may be responsible. V is TRBV12-3 or TRBV12-4 and J is TRBJ2-3; no firm D call. CDR3 length equals 12 residues. The DNA for the CDR3 is TGCGCCAGCAGCTTGAACGCAGATACGCAGTATTTT. Protein sequence: CASSLNADTQYF.

The chain uses TRBV20-1 and TRBJ2-3, with 7 nucleotides matching TRBD2. The V and J ends lost 6 bases and 5 bases, in that order; junction bases with no gene match: 17. The CDR3 loop spans 16 amino acids. Germline lookup yields CDR1 DFQATT and CDR2 SNEGSKA (reference sequence). CDR3 nucleotide sequence: TGCAGTGCCTCTTGGACTAGTTCTCTAGTTCGAGATACGCAGTATTTT. Its translation: CSASWTSSLVRDTQYF.

V usage is TRBV29-1 and J usage is TRBJ2-5; 11 bases agree with TRBD2. With 6 bases clipped from V and 4 bases from J, the junction kept 10 bases outside the gene matches. Looked up from germline, CDR1 is SQVTM and CDR2 is ANQGSEA. The CDR3 sequence is 15 residues long. This CDR3 reads CSVGMTSGVGETQYF. DNA for the CDR3: TGCAGCGTCGGCATGACTAGCGGGGTAGGAGAGACCCAGTACTTC. Full variable domain (outside the CDR3, taken from reference TRBV29-1 and TRBJ2-5): SAVISQKPSRDICQRGTSLTIQCQVDSQVTMMFWYRQQPGQSLTLIATANQGSEATYESGFVIDKFPISRPNLTFSTLTVSNMSPEDSSIYLCSVGMTSGVGETQYFGPGTRLLVL.

As regards this clonotype: This likely comes from a read error, as the CDR3 has no conserved phenylalanine or tryptophan at its end. The chain carries TRBV18 and TRBJ2-1, with D tentatively TRBD1 (5 bases). Trimming took 7 bases from V and 4 from J, leaving 11 bases between them. The CDR3 extends over 13 amino acids. CDR1 and CDR2 (germline): KGHSH, LQKENI. The CDR3 reads CASLDSLYNEQFL. CDR3 coding DNA: TGTGCCAGCTTAGACAGTTTATACAATGAGCAGTTCCTC.

The chain uses TRBV29-1 and TRBJ2-1; D gene uncertain. Germline V gene data show CDR1 as SQVTM and CDR2 as ANQGSEA. The V end was cut by 4 bases, the J end by 9 bases, with 4 bases between. This CDR3 is 9 amino acids long. In DNA, the CDR3 is TGCAGCGTTGCCCCTGAGCAGTTCTTC. It translates to CSVAPEQFF.

V gene TRBV20-1 combines with J gene TRBJ2-5; TRBD2 aligns across 11 bases. CDR1 and CDR2 (germline): DFQATT, SNEGSKA (reference sequence). Trimming cost V 4 bases and J 3 bases; bases outside gene matches: 7. This CDR3 comprises 15 residues. This CDR3 is CSATLAGGAKETQYF. The CDR3, as DNA: TGCAGTGCTACCTTAGCGGGAGGGGCAAAAGAGACCCAGTACTTC.

The V gene is TRBV5-4, the J gene TRBJ1-1; D is unclear. CDR1 and CDR2 (germline): SGHNT, YYREEE (reference sequence). CDR3 length: 12 residues. Trimming removed 3 bases from V and 4 bases from J, with 7 bases in between. The CDR3 DNA is TGTGCCAGCAGCTCACGTCGCACTGAAGCTTTCTTT. Encoded protein: CASSSRRTEAFF.

The J gene is TRBJ2-5, the V gene TRBV29-1; 8 bases are shared with TRBD1. Germline V gene lookup returns CDR1 SQVTM and CDR2 ANQGSEA. The length of the CDR3 is 19 residues. V was pared by 1 base and J by 2 bases, with 18 bases of the junction left unmatched. The CDR3 here is CSVEAFAKIWDRKQETQYF. CDR3 DNA sequence: TGCAGCGTTGAAGCTTTTGCCAAGATTTGGGACAGGAAACAAGAGACCCAGTACTTC. The whole variable domain, filled in from reference TRBV29-1 and TRBJ2-5, reads SAVISQKPSRDICQRGTSLTIQCQVDSQVTMMFWYRQQPGQSLTLIATANQGSEATYESGFVIDKFPISRPNLTFSTLTVSNMSPEDSSIYLCSVEAFAKIWDRKQETQYFGPGTRLLVL.

This clonotype was counted between two and nine times. The chain carries TRBV28 and TRBJ2-5; perhaps TRBD2 as D (5 bases). V was pared by 7 bases and J by 2 bases, with 14 bases between. The CDR3 runs 14 residues. In germline, CDR1 is MDHEN, CDR2 SYDVKM. CDR3 nucleotides: TGTGCCAGCACCCCTCGCGGGTGGCAAGAGACCCAGTACTTC. This encodes CASTPRGWQETQYF.

The rearrangement links TRBV27 to TRBJ2-7; 7 bases match TRBD2. The germline V gene has CDR1 MNHEY and CDR2 SMNVEV (reference sequence). This CDR3 is 12 amino acids long. Unmatched junction bases numbered 3, after V lost 2 bases and J lost 8 bases. Here the CDR3 DNA reads TGTGCCAGCAGTTTAGGGGGGGGACAGCAGTACTTC. Protein: CASSLGGGQQYF.

V gene TRBV4-2 combines with J gene TRBJ2-3; 14 nucleotides agree with TRBD2. Trimming at V came to 1 base and at J to 6 bases, leaving 6 bases not matched to a gene. The CDR3 length is 17 residues. The germline V gene encodes CDR1 LGHNA and CDR2 YNFKEQ. In nucleotides, the CDR3 is TGTGCCAGCAGCCAAGGGAGACTAGCGGGAGGGCAGGATACGCAGTATTTT. It translates to CASSQGRLAGGQDTQYF.

This clonotype has only a few counts. The V and J genes are TRBV19 and TRBJ2-1; D unclear. CDR3 length: 13 amino acids. V was cut by 7 bases and J by 0 bases, with 7 bases left in between. Looked up from germline, CDR1 is LNHDA and CDR2 is SQIVND (reference sequence). CDR3 DNA: TGTGCCAGTATCTCGAGCTCCTACAATGAGCAGTTCTTC. Translating gives CASISSSYNEQFF.

This clonotype was seen a handful of times. The CDR3, as DNA: TGTGCCAGCAGTGAGAAGACTGCCTCTTACAATGAGCAGTTCTTC. It is translated as CASSEKTASYNEQFF. This rearrangement joins TRBV2 to TRBJ2-1; D remains unclear. Looked up from germline, CDR1 is SNHLY and CDR2 is FYNNEI. The CDR3 is made up of 15 amino acids. Trimming took 3 bases from V and 4 from J, leaving 13 bases between them.

The chain is built from TRBV10-3 and TRBJ2-1; no firm D call. V was shortened by 6 bases and J by 0 bases, with 9 bases between the two germline ends. This CDR3 has 14 residues. Germline V gives CDR1 ENHRY, CDR2 SYGVKD. DNA for the CDR3: TGTGCCATCAGAAGTCAAATCTCCTACAATGAGCAGTTCTTC. It is translated as CAIRSQISYNEQFF.

The rearrangement uses TRBV29-1 and TRBJ1-2, with 8 bases matching TRBD1. This CDR3 contains 14 residues. Germline CDR1 and CDR2: SQVTM and ANQGSEA. V shed 1 base, J shed 8 bases, and the junction held 9 bases outside the gene matches. The CDR3 protein is CSVEVDRVSGGYTF. CDR3 in DNA: TGCAGCGTTGAAGTGGACAGGGTATCCGGAGGCTACACCTTC.

This clonotype occurred many times. J is TRBJ1-2 and V is TRBV7-2; D perhaps matches TRBD1 (5 bases). The V and J ends lost 1 base and 6 bases respectively, with 18 bases between them. The CDR3 sequence is 16 residues long. Germline CDR1 reads SGHTA; CDR2 reads FQGNSA. CDR3 bases: TGTGCCAGCAGCTTAGTGCAAAGGGGCGTGGGTCATGGCTACACCTTC. Translated: CASSLVQRGVGHGYTF.

The chain couples TRBV6-1 to TRBJ1-2; the D gene is possibly TRBD1 (6 bases). Per germline, CDR1 MNHNS and CDR2 SASEGT. This CDR3 region has 15 residues. Trimming pared 6 bases from V and 8 bases from J, leaving 22 bases between. CDR3 bases: TGTGCCAGCAGCCCAGCTACGACAGGTGGCGGCGGCTACACCTTC. Its translation is CASSPATTGGGGYTF.

In its sample, this clonotype was seen a few times. The chain links TRBV3-1 to TRBJ1-3, with D hard to call. Per the germline V gene, CDR1 is LGHDT and CDR2 is YNNKEL (reference sequence). The CDR3 has 17 amino acids. V gave up 0 bases and J gave up 0 bases, with 12 bases separating them. The CDR3 here is CASSQDWVRISGNTIYF. CDR3 in DNA: TGTGCCAGCAGCCAAGATTGGGTGAGGATCTCTGGAAACACCATATATTTT.

This clonotype was observed a handful of times. J is TRBJ2-5 and V is TRBV7-8; D perhaps matches TRBD2 (6 bases). The CDR3 contains 15 residues. V was trimmed by 7 bases and J by 5 bases, leaving 20 bases between them. Germline CDR1 and CDR2: SGHVS and FQNEAQ. CDR3 protein: CASTRARGAGETQYF. Here the CDR3 DNA reads TGTGCCAGCACCCGGGCACGCGGGGCCGGGGAGACCCAGTACTTC.

This clonotype was found a few times. The CDR3, as DNA: TGCAGTGCTCCCGGACTAGTAGACAATGAGCAGTTCTTC. This translates into CSAPGLVDNEQFF. The rearrangement links TRBV20-1 to TRBJ2-1; 7 nucleotides match TRBD2. The germline V gene encodes CDR1 DFQATT and CDR2 SNEGSKA (reference sequence). This CDR3 is built from 13 residues. J lost 5 bases, V lost 5 bases, and 6 bases had no gene match.

This sequence joins TRBV7-6 and TRBJ2-7; unclear D gene. This CDR3 region has 16 residues. V was pared by 2 bases and J by 7 bases, with 21 bases between. Per the germline V gene, CDR1 is SGHVS and CDR2 is FNYEAQ. The CDR3 loop reads CASSLSGSVPLEEQYF. CDR3 bases: TGTGCCAGCAGCTTATCTGGTTCGGTCCCTTTGGAGGAGCAGTACTTC. The full variable domain, rest sourced from reference TRBV7-6 and TRBJ2-7, is GAGVSQSPRYKVTKRGQDVALRCDPISGHVSLYWYRQALGQGPEFLTYFNYEAQQDKSGLPNDRFSAERPEGSISTLTIQRTEQRDSAMYRCASSLSGSVPLEEQYFGPGTRLTVT.

The J gene is TRBJ2-3, the V gene TRBV7-6; D unclear. V was pared by 1 base and J by 5 bases, with 10 bases between. Germline V gene sequence: CDR1 SGHVS, CDR2 FNYEAQ. CDR3 length equals 14 residues. The CDR3 spells CASSLGVEVDTQYF. CDR3 coding DNA: TGTGCCAGCAGCTTAGGAGTAGAAGTAGATACGCAGTATTTT. The full variable domain, completed using reference TRBV7-6 and TRBJ2-3, is GAGVSQSPRYKVTKRGQDVALRCDPISGHVSLYWYRQALGQGPEFLTYFNYEAQQDKSGLPNDRFSAERPEGSISTLTIQRTEQRDSAMYRCASSLGVEVDTQYFGPGTRLTVL.

This clonotype was seen many times. The genes are TRBV7-2 and TRBJ1-1; D is unresolved. From germline, CDR1 is SGHTA and CDR2 FQGNSA. V dropped 5 bases and J dropped 4 bases, with 14 bases sitting between them. This CDR3 spans 14 amino acids. The CDR3 sequence is CASSALPGFTEAFF. CDR3 nucleotide sequence: TGTGCCAGCAGCGCTTTACCGGGGTTCACTGAAGCTTTCTTT.

The gene calls are TRBV29-1 and TRBJ2-2, with 7 nucleotides matching TRBD1. With V trimmed by 4 bases and J by 7 bases, 6 bases remained unmatched. Germline-derived CDR1 and CDR2 are SQVTM and ANQGSEA. The CDR3 spans 13 residues. The CDR3 region has the DNA TGCAGCGTTGCCGTACAGGGGTTCGGGGAGCTGTTTTTT. As protein: CSVAVQGFGELFF.

This clonotype has a count of ten or more. The chain employs TRBV12-3 or TRBV12-4 and TRBJ2-2; no firm D call. The germline V and J ends were trimmed by 3 bases and 4 bases, with 0 bases remaining between them. CDR3 length equals 11 residues. The CDR3 region has the DNA TGTGCCAGCAGTTTCACCGGGGAGCTGTTTTTT. Its translation is CASSFTGELFF.

This clonotype was seen a handful of times. The rearrangement uses TRBV29-1 and TRBJ1-5; TRBD1 matches 8 bases. V lost 6 bases and J lost 6; bases outside the gene matches: 13. The CDR3 sequence is 15 residues long. Germline CDR1 SQVTM, CDR2 ANQGSEA. CDR3 sequence: CSVSLDRGRVQPQHF. The CDR3 nucleotides are TGCAGCGTATCACTTGACAGGGGACGGGTTCAGCCCCAGCATTTT. The complete variable domain, with remaining parts taken from reference TRBV29-1 and TRBJ1-5, reads SAVISQKPSRDICQRGTSLTIQCQVDSQVTMMFWYRQQPGQSLTLIATANQGSEATYESGFVIDKFPISRPNLTFSTLTVSNMSPEDSSIYLCSVSLDRGRVQPQHFGDGTRLSIL.